This T cell receptor (beta chain) is from a study of T-cell reconstitution after alpha-beta-depleted transplantation in children. The ends were cut back, 5 bases at V and 5 bases at J, with 15 bases in the middle. The CDR3 totals 14 residues. CDR1 LGHDT and CDR2 YNNKEL come from the germline V gene (reference sequence). Preparation of the TCRbeta library was carried out with unique molecular identifiers. TCRdb passed the PCR reads through MiXCR, listing each CDR3 protein once. The data hold 150,000 to 200,000 distinct CDR3 sequences, with roughly 6.8% observed a single time. This clonotype was seen ten or more times.

This TCR was recovered from a human donor who donated a stem cell graft to a child with Wiskott-Aldrich syndrome. The J gene is TRBJ1-2, the V gene TRBV3-1, with D tentatively TRBD1 (5 bases). The sample was PBMCs from the stem cell graft donor, taken from the stem cell graft. The chain's CDR3 is CASSVREKAYGYTF. DNA of the CDR3: TGTGCCAGCAGCGTCAGGGAAAAAGCGTATGGCTACACCTTC.